The present entry profiles one T cell receptor beta chain with its context. Its specificity is unknown. The data stem from a study of tumor and adjacent non-tumor tissue in lung cancer. The template was RNA from unsorted bulk tissue. Whole-study results and caveats: Top 100 clones took a larger repertoire share in normal lung. Shorter survival was associated with higher TCR diversity in tumors.

Three rounds of nested PCR, following a modified ARM-PCR protocol, produced the TCRbeta library. TCRdb re-analysed the multiplex PCR reads in MiXCR, keeping a single row per CDR3 protein. The data hold under 150,000 distinct CDR3 sequences, with roughly 70% observed a single time. Sequenced sample: lung tumor tissue. This receptor was taken from a man between 60 and 75 years old with small cell lung cancer.

CDR3 residues: CASLGTGDPETQYF. CDR3 DNA: TGTGCCAGCTTGGGGACAGGGGACCCAGAGACCCAGTACTTC. This chain links TRBV6-1 with TRBJ2-5; TRBD1 matches 10 bases. This CDR3 spans 14 amino acids. Per the germline V gene, CDR1 is MNHNS and CDR2 is SASEGT. V was clipped by 8 bases and J by 4 bases; unmatched bases: 7.